The 6 T cell receptor beta chains listed next were all sequenced from one sample in a study of blood T cell repertoires in COVID-19. Here immunoSEQ multiplex PCR was the method, and the copy in TCRdb shows in-frame clones only, minus some. The sample shows more than 250,000 clones, roughly nine tenths of them seen only once. What was sequenced was peripheral blood. The receptors originated from a man aged 18 to 35 who had recovered from COVID-19.

This clone was observed a handful of times. V usage is TRBV5-4 and J usage is TRBJ1-2; 7 nucleotides match TRBD1. Per germline, CDR1 SGHNT and CDR2 YYREEE (reference sequence). This CDR3 contains 14 residues. With V trimmed by 2 bases and J by 5 bases, 6 bases remained unmatched. The chain's CDR3 is CASSLGGRRYGYTF. CDR3 DNA sequence: TGTGCCAGCAGCTTAGGGGGCCGTAGGTATGGCTACACCTTC.

This sequence joins TRBV6-5 and TRBJ1-1, with D unresolved. With 0 bases removed from V and 0 bases from J, the gap between germline ends came to 5 bases. The CDR3 is 14 amino acids. CDR1 MNHEY and CDR2 SVGAGI come from the germline V gene. The CDR3 reads CASSYSRLNTEAFF. CDR3 DNA sequence: TGTGCCAGCAGTTACTCCAGATTGAACACTGAAGCTTTCTTT.

This rearrangement joins TRBV27 to TRBJ2-7; D may be TRBD1 (6 bases). Trimming removed 8 bases from V and 1 base from J, with 21 bases in between. This CDR3 comprises 16 residues. Germline V lookup: CDR1 MNHEY, CDR2 SMNVEV (reference sequence). CDR3 coding DNA: TGTGCCAGCCGTATACTGACAGGAGAAGGGTCCTACGAGCAGTACTTC. Encoded protein: CASRILTGEGSYEQYF.

The chain has TRBV27 and TRBJ2-3; TRBD1 matches at 7 bases. V dropped 6 bases and J dropped 2; count of bases not matched to a gene: 5. Germline V gene sequence: CDR1 MNHEY, CDR2 SMNVEV (reference sequence). The CDR3 extends over 14 amino acids. The CDR3 sequence is CASRRTGYTDTQYF. The CDR3 coding sequence is TGTGCCAGCAGGCGGACAGGATACACAGATACGCAGTATTTT.

V and J are TRBV7-3 and TRBJ1-6; D is ambiguous. The CDR3 totals 14 residues. V gave up 0 bases and J gave up 4 bases, with 4 bases separating them. The germline V gene has CDR1 SGHTA and CDR2 FQGTGA. Here the CDR3 DNA reads TGTGCCAGCAGCTTAACTTCTTATAATTCACCCCTCCACTTT. It codes for CASSLTSYNSPLHF.

The chain combines TRBV20-1 with TRBJ2-5, with D hard to call. The CDR3 length is 11 residues. Germline-derived CDR1 and CDR2 are DFQATT and SNEGSKA (reference sequence). CDR3 region: CSARMLGTQYF. The CDR3 bases are TGCAGCGCCAGGATGCTCGGGACCCAGTACTTC.